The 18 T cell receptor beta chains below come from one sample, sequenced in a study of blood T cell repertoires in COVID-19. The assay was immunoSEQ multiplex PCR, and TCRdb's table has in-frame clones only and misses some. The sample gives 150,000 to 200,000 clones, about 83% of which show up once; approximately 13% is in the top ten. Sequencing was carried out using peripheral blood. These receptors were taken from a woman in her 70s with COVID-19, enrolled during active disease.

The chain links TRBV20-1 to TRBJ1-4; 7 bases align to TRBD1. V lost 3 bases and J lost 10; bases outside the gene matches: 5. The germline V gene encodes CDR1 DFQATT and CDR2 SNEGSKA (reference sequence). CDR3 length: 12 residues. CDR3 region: CSASQGVGKLFF. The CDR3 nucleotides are TGCAGTGCTAGTCAGGGGGTCGGAAAACTGTTTTTT.

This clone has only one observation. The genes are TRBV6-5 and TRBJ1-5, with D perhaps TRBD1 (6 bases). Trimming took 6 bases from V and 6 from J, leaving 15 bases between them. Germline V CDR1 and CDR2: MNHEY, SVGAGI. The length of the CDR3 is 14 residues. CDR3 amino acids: CASRPQGRGQPQHF. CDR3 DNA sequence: TGTGCCAGCAGACCTCAGGGGAGAGGTCAGCCCCAGCATTTT.

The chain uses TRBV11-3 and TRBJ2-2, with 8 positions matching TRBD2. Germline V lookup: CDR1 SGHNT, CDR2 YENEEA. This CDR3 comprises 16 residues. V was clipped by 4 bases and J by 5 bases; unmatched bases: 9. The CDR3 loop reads CASSSSGRTYTGELFF. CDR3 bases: TGTGCCAGCAGCTCAAGCGGGAGAACGTATACCGGGGAGCTGTTTTTT. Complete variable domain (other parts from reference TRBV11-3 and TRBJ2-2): EAGVVQSPRYKIIEKKQPVAFWCNPISGHNTLYWYLQNLGQGPELLIRYENEEAVDDSQLPKDRFSAERLKGVDSTLKIQPAELGDSAVYLCASSSSGRTYTGELFFGEGSRLTVL.

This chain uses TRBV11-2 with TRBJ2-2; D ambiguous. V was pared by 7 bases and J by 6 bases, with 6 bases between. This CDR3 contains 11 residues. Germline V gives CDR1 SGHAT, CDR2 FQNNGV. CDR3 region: CASKSPGELFF. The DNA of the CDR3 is TGTGCCAGCAAGAGTCCCGGGGAGCTGTTTTTT.

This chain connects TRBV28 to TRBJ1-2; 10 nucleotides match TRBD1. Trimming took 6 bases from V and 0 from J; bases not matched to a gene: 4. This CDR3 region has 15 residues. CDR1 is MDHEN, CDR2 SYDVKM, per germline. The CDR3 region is CASRSTGGSNYGYTF. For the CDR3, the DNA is TGTGCCAGCAGATCGACAGGGGGCTCTAACTATGGCTACACCTTC.

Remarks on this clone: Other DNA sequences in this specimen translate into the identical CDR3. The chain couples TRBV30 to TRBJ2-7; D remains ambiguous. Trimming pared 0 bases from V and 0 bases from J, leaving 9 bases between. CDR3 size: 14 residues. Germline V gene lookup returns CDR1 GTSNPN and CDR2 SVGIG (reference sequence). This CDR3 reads CAWSVAGVSYEQYF. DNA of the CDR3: TGTGCCTGGAGTGTGGCAGGCGTCTCCTACGAGCAGTACTTC.

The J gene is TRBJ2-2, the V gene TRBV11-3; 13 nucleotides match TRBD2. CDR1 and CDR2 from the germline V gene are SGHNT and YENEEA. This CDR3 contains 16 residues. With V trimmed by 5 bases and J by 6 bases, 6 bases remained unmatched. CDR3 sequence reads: CASSLRTSGSAGELFF. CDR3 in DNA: TGTGCCAGCAGCCTAAGGACTAGCGGGAGTGCCGGGGAGCTGTTTTTT.

CDR3 sequence: CASSESGTKTDTQYF. The CDR3 coding sequence is TGTGCCAGCAGTGAATCCGGGACAAAAACAGATACGCAGTATTTT. The chain is built from TRBV6-1 and TRBJ2-3; TRBD1 might be the D (6 bases). Between the trimmed V and J ends, which lost 2 bases and 3 bases, there was a span of 12 bases. CDR1 is MNHNS and CDR2 is SASEGT in the germline V gene. The CDR3 runs 15 residues.

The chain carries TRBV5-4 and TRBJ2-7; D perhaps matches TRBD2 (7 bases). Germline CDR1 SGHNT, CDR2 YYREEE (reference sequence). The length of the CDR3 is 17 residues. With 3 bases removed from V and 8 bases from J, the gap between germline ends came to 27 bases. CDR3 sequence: CASSWGMETRGGGKQYF. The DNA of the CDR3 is TGTGCCAGCAGCTGGGGGATGGAGACCAGGGGCGGGGGTAAGCAGTACTTC.

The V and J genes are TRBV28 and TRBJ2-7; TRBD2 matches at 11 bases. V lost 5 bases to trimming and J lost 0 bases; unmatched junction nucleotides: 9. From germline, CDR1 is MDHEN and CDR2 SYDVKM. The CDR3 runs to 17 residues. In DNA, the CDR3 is TGTGCCAGCAGTCCCGCTAGCGGGAGGCCGAACTCCTACGAGCAGTACTTC. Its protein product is CASSPASGRPNSYEQYF.

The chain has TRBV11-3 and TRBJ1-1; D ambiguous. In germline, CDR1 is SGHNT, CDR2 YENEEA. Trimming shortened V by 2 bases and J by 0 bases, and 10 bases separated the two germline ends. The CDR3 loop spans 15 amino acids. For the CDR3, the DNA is TGTGCCAGCAGCTTAATGTACAACCTGAACACTGAAGCTTTCTTT. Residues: CASSLMYNLNTEAFF.

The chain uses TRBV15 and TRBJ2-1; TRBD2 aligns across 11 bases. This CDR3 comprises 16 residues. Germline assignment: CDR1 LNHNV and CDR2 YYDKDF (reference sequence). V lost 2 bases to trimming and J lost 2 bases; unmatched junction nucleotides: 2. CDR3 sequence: CATSRPTSGAYNEQFF. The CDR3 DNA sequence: TGTGCCACCAGCAGACCGACTAGCGGGGCCTACAATGAGCAGTTCTTC.

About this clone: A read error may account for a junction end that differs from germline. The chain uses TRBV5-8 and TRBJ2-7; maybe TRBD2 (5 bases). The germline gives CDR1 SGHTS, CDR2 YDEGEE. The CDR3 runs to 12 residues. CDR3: CASRLAGDEQYF. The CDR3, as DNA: TGTGCCAGCAGGTTGGCCGGGGACGAGCAGTACTTC.

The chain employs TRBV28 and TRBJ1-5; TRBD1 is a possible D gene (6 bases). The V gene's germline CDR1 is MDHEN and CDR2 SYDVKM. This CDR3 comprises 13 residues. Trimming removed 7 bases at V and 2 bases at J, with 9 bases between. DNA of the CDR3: TGTGCCAGCACCGAGGGGGGCAATCAGCCCCAGCATTTT. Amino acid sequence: CASTEGGNQPQHF.

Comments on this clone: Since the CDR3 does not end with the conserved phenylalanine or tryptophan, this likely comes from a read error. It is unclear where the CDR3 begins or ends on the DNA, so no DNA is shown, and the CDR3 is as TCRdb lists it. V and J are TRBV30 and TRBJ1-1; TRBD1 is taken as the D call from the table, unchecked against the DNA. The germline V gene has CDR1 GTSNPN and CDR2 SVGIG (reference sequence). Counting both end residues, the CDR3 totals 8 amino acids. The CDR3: CACNSDRV.

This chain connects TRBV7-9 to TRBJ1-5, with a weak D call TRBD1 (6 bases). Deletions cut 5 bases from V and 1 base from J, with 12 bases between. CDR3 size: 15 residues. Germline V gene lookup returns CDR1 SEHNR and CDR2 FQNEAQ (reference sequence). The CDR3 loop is CASSPQGESNQPQHF. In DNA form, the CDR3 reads TGTGCCAGCAGCCCACAGGGCGAGAGCAATCAGCCCCAGCATTTT.

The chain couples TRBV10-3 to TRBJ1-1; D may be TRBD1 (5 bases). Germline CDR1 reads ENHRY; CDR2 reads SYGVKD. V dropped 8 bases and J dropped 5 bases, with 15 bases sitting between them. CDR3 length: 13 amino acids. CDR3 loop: CAIGRGEGTEAFF. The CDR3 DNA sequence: TGTGCCATCGGACGGGGGGAGGGAACTGAAGCTTTCTTT.

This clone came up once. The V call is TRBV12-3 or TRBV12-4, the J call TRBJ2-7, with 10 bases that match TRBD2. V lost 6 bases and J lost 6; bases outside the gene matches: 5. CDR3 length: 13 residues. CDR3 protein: CASRKGLAPEQYF. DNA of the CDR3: TGTGCCAGCAGGAAGGGACTAGCGCCCGAGCAGTACTTC.